The 26 T cell receptor beta chains given below trace back to one sample, sequenced in a study of a mutant IDH1 vaccine in newly diagnosed glioma. Data came from immunoSEQ multiplex PCR; TCRdb stores just in-frame clones and leaves some out. Among about 34,000 clones listed, 80% were seen once. Described time point: baseline, week 1 (first vaccination visit). Described treatment: pre-vaccination baseline after standard-of-care therapy. The sequences come from peripheral blood mononuclear cells (PBMCs), collected from a glioma patient treated with radiotherapy, temozolomide or both. Receptor source: a man between 45 and 60 years old with glioma. Some clones in this sample may be carry-over from other donors' samples.

CDR3 DNA sequence: TGTGCCAGCAGCCTAGACACAGGGTCGCTTCAGAGGGGCTACACCTTC. Translation: CASSLDTGSLQRGYTF. The chain couples TRBV7-2 to TRBJ1-2, with D possibly matching TRBD1 (6 bases). V was trimmed by 5 bases and J by 8 bases, leaving 24 bases between them. Germline CDR1 is SGHTA and CDR2 is FQGNSA. The CDR3 is 16 residues long.

This clone was observed once. CDR3 loop: CASSQDSSGGETQYF. The CDR3, as DNA: TGCGCCAGCAGCCAAGATAGTTCAGGGGGAGAGACCCAGTACTTC. This chain uses TRBV4-3 with TRBJ2-5; 7 nucleotides match TRBD1. CDR3 length: 15 residues. Germline-derived CDR1 and CDR2 are LGHNA and YSLEER. J was trimmed by 4 bases and V by 0 bases; bases with no gene match: 5.

The genes are TRBV25-1 and TRBJ2-3; a possible D gene is TRBD2 (5 bases). The V end was cut by 1 base, the J end by 5 bases, with 13 bases between. Germline V CDR1 and CDR2: MGHDK, SYGVNS. The CDR3 has 15 residues. CDR3 sequence: CASSEFLPGGDTQYF. In DNA form, the CDR3 reads TGTGCCAGCAGTGAATTCCTCCCCGGAGGAGATACGCAGTATTTT.

A word on this clone: Distinct nucleotide sequences in the sample also encode this CDR3. The gene calls are TRBV7-9 and TRBJ2-7; D remains ambiguous. Trimming cost V 4 bases and J 2 bases, with 3 bases left between them. Germline V gene data show CDR1 as SEHNR and CDR2 as FQNEAQ (reference sequence). CDR3 size: 11 residues. The CDR3 reads CASSSTYEQYF. The CDR3 DNA reads as TGTGCCAGCAGCTCGACCTACGAGCAGTACTTC.

The chain has TRBV2 and TRBJ2-7, with a possible D match to TRBD2 (6 bases). The V end lost 4 bases, the J end lost 6 bases, and 13 bases lay between the germline ends. The germline V gene encodes CDR1 SNHLY and CDR2 FYNNEI. This CDR3 is 13 amino acids long. The CDR3 sequence is CASSGGVLVEQYF. The DNA of the CDR3 is TGTGCCAGCAGTGGGGGGGTTTTAGTCGAGCAGTACTTC. The full variable domain, completed using reference TRBV2 and TRBJ2-7, is EPEVTQTPSHQVTQMGQEVILRCVPISNHLYFYWYRQILGQKVEFLVSFYNNEISEKSEIFDDQFSVERPDGSNFTLKIRSTKLEDSAMYFCASSGGVLVEQYFGPGTRLTVT.

This chain uses TRBV7-9 with TRBJ2-3; 7 positions match TRBD2. This CDR3 has 18 amino acids. With 0 bases clipped from V and 3 bases from J, the junction kept 12 bases outside the gene matches. Germline lookup yields CDR1 SEHNR and CDR2 FQNEAQ (reference sequence). CDR3 amino acids: CASSLALRTSSLTDTQYF. DNA for the CDR3: TGTGCCAGCAGCTTAGCCTTAAGGACTAGTAGTCTTACAGATACGCAGTATTTT.

This clone appeared a single time. The chain couples TRBV4-3 to TRBJ2-7, with D perhaps TRBD2 (6 bases). Germline assignment: CDR1 LGHNA and CDR2 YSLEER. V was shortened by 3 bases and J by 3 bases, with 15 bases between the two germline ends. The CDR3 totals 15 residues. CDR3 coding DNA: TGCGCCAGCAGCCAGGGAAAGGGGACTTACTACGAGCAGTACTTC. Its protein is CASSQGKGTYYEQYF.

Concerning this clone: The junction does not match germline at one end; this may be a read error. This chain uses TRBV7-7 with TRBJ2-1; 8 bases are a match to TRBD2. The CDR3 totals 13 residues. Germline CDR1 reads SSHAT; CDR2 reads FNYEAQ (reference sequence). CDR3 bases: TGTGCTAGCACGGCGGGAGGCCCCAATGAGCAGTTCTTC. This gives the protein CASTAGGPNEQFF.

The chain couples TRBV19 to TRBJ1-1; 8 bases agree with TRBD1. The CDR3 has 14 residues. Per the germline V gene, CDR1 is LNHDA and CDR2 is SQIVND (reference sequence). The V segment lost 3 bases and the J segment 4 bases; nucleotides outside the gene matches: 4. The CDR3 region is CASSIPDRVTEAFF. The CDR3 region has the DNA TGTGCCAGTAGTATTCCGGACAGGGTCACTGAAGCTTTCTTT.

This chain links TRBV4-3 with TRBJ1-2; 8 nucleotides match TRBD1. Trimming cost V 0 bases and J 6 bases; bases outside gene matches: 3. The CDR3 loop spans 14 amino acids. Germline CDR1 is LGHNA and CDR2 is YSLEER. For the CDR3, the DNA is TGCGCCAGCAGCCAAGAGGACAGGGCGGATGGCTACACCTTC. This gives the protein CASSQEDRADGYTF.

CDR3 loop: CSGGDRVNTEAFF. The CDR3 nucleotides read TGCAGCGGAGGGGACAGGGTGAACACTGAAGCTTTCTTT. The chain has TRBV29-1 and TRBJ1-1, with 9 bases matching TRBD1. Trimming at V came to 7 bases and at J to 0 bases, leaving 3 bases not matched to a gene. The CDR3 extends over 13 amino acids. Germline V gives CDR1 SQVTM, CDR2 ANQGSEA. Combining the CDR3 with reference TRBV29-1 and TRBJ1-1 gives the whole variable domain SAVISQKPSRDICQRGTSLTIQCQVDSQVTMMFWYRQQPGQSLTLIATANQGSEATYESGFVIDKFPISRPNLTFSTLTVSNMSPEDSSIYLCSGGDRVNTEAFFGQGTRLTVV.

The chain uses TRBV28 and TRBJ2-7, with a weak D call TRBD2 (6 bases). CDR1 is MDHEN and CDR2 is SYDVKM in the germline V gene. V was trimmed by 1 base and J by 6 bases, leaving 13 bases between them. The CDR3 runs 14 residues. CDR3 protein: CASSLYWREGEQYF. DNA for the CDR3: TGTGCCAGCAGTTTATATTGGCGGGAAGGCGAGCAGTACTTC.

This clone was seen only once. This rearrangement joins TRBV4-3 to TRBJ1-5; no clear D gene. Germline-derived CDR1 and CDR2 are LGHNA and YSLEER. V gave up 0 bases and J gave up 10 bases, with 10 bases separating them. The CDR3 has 13 amino acids. In DNA form, the CDR3 reads TGCGCCAGCAGCCAAGATACCGGAGTACCCCAGCATTTT. Amino acid sequence: CASSQDTGVPQHF.

The chain links TRBV6-6 to TRBJ1-2, with TRBD1 identical over 9 bases. This CDR3 is 13 amino acids long. CDR1 and CDR2 (germline): MNHNY, SVGAGI (reference sequence). V shed 10 bases, J shed 4 bases, and the junction held 7 bases outside the gene matches. Here the CDR3 reads CAIAQGAAYGYTF. CDR3 coding DNA: TGTGCCATCGCACAGGGGGCGGCCTATGGCTACACCTTC.

V and J are TRBV2 and TRBJ1-2; TRBD1 matches 8 bases. Germline loops: CDR1 SNHLY, CDR2 FYNNEI. This CDR3 comprises 14 residues. V shed 4 bases, J shed 4 bases, and the junction held 5 bases outside the gene matches. The CDR3 DNA reads as TGTGCCAGCAGTGCTGGACAGGGACCCTATGGCTACACCTTC. Its protein product is CASSAGQGPYGYTF.

The gene calls are TRBV10-3 and TRBJ2-7, with D perhaps TRBD1 or TRBD2 (5 bases each). Per the germline V gene, CDR1 is ENHRY and CDR2 is SYGVKD. The CDR3 is 14 residues long. The V and J ends lost 6 bases and 2 bases respectively, with 14 bases between them. CDR3 sequence reads: CAISSSGPTYEQYF. CDR3 coding DNA: TGTGCCATCAGCTCATCGGGGCCGACCTACGAGCAGTACTTC.

V usage is TRBV5-8 and J usage is TRBJ1-4, with D possibly matching TRBD1 (6 bases). The germline V and J ends were trimmed by 0 bases and 8 bases, with 14 bases remaining between them. Per germline, CDR1 SGHTS and CDR2 YDEGEE. The length of the CDR3 is 15 residues. CDR3 coding DNA: TGTGCCAGCAGCTTGGCCGACAGGCCTCGGGAAAAACTGTTTTTT. Amino acids: CASSLADRPREKLFF.

The V and J genes are TRBV6-1 and TRBJ1-2; weak D call: TRBD1 (5 bases). Germline V CDR1 and CDR2: MNHNS, SASEGT. Trimming stripped 4 bases from V and 4 bases from J, with 10 bases between. The CDR3 is 13 amino acids. CDR3 region: CASSGGTSYGYTF. CDR3 DNA sequence: TGTGCCAGCAGTGGAGGGACTAGCTATGGCTACACCTTC.

This rearrangement joins TRBV11-2 to TRBJ2-7, with 7 bases that match TRBD1. Germline V gene data show CDR1 as SGHAT and CDR2 as FQNNGV. This CDR3 has 14 amino acids. The V gene end was trimmed by 1 base and the J gene end by 1 base; junction bases not matched to a gene: 1. This CDR3 reads CASSLARGSYEQYF. Written as DNA, the CDR3 is TGTGCCAGCAGCTTAGCCAGGGGGTCCTACGAGCAGTACTTC.

The chain joins TRBV6-5 to TRBJ1-5; tentative D call: TRBD1 (6 bases). The germline CDR1 and CDR2 sequences are MNHEY and SVGAGI. The length of the CDR3 is 13 residues. For the CDR3, the DNA is TGTGCTATCGCGCGGGGGCAAGGTCAGCCCCAGCATTTT. Residues: CAIARGQGQPQHF.

The chain carries TRBV7-9 and TRBJ2-7; possibly TRBD2 for D (6 bases). Germline CDR1 and CDR2: SEHNR and FQNEAQ (reference sequence). The CDR3 spans 15 residues. Trimming took 7 bases from V and 0 from J, leaving 16 bases between them. The CDR3 protein is CASNSGDFSSYEQYF. The CDR3 DNA is TGTGCCAGCAACTCGGGGGACTTTAGCTCCTACGAGCAGTACTTC.

The rearrangement links TRBV10-1 to TRBJ1-5; TRBD1 matches 8 bases. Germline CDR1 is WNHNN and CDR2 is SYGVQD (reference sequence). Germline trimming cut 5 bases from V and 2 bases from J; bases unmatched to any gene: 8. The CDR3 length is 16 residues. CDR3 coding DNA: TGCGCCAGCAGTACTCTGGACAGGGCGGGCAATCAGCCCCAGCATTTT. Translating gives CASSTLDRAGNQPQHF.

The chain couples TRBV27 to TRBJ1-1; the match to TRBD1 covers 8 bases. Germline CDR1 reads MNHEY; CDR2 reads SMNVEV (reference sequence). With V trimmed by 5 bases and J by 4 bases, 6 bases remained unmatched. This CDR3 spans 14 amino acids. The CDR3 protein is CASSPRQGSTEAFF. DNA of the CDR3: TGTGCCAGCAGTCCTCGACAGGGGAGCACTGAAGCTTTCTTT.

In nucleotides, the CDR3 is TGTGCCACCAGACAGGGGGATTCCTACAATGAGCAGTTCTTC. It yields the protein CATRQGDSYNEQFF. V is TRBV19 and J is TRBJ2-1; 9 bases map to TRBD1. V lost 10 bases and J lost 1; bases outside the gene matches: 5. Looked up from germline, CDR1 is LNHDA and CDR2 is SQIVND (reference sequence). The CDR3 loop spans 14 amino acids.

For the CDR3, the DNA is TGCAGCGTTGAAGAGATGCGCGAGCAGTACTTC. Its translation is CSVEEMREQYF. This sequence joins TRBV29-1 and TRBJ2-7; unclear D gene. Per germline, CDR1 SQVTM and CDR2 ANQGSEA. V was shortened by 0 bases and J by 6 bases, with 6 bases between the two germline ends. The length of the CDR3 is 11 residues.

This clone was seen a few times. CDR3 protein: CASSPRGDSYNEQFF. The CDR3 DNA reads TGTGCCAGCTCACCGAGGGGGGATTCCTACAATGAGCAGTTCTTC. The gene calls are TRBV18 and TRBJ2-1; D may be TRBD1 or TRBD2 (6 bases each). The length of the CDR3 is 15 residues. V was shortened by 3 bases and J by 1 base, with 10 bases between the two germline ends. Germline V CDR1 and CDR2: KGHSH, LQKENI. Combining the CDR3 with reference TRBV18 and TRBJ2-1 gives the whole variable domain NAGVMQNPRHLVRRRGQEARLRCSPMKGHSHVYWYRQLPEEGLKFMVYLQKENIIDESGMPKERFSAEFPKEGPSILRIQQVVRGDSAAYFCASSPRGDSYNEQFFGPGTRLTVL.